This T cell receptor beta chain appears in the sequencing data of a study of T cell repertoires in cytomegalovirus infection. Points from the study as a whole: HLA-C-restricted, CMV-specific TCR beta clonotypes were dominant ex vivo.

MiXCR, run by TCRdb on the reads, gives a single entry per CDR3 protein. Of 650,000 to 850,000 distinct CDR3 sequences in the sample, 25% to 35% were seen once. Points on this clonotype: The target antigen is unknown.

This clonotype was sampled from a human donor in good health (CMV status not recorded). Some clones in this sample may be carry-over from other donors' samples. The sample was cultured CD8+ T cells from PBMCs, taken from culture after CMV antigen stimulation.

The CDR3: CASSLSRITGELFF. CDR3 bases: TGTGCCAGCAGTTTATCTAGAATAACCGGGGAGCTGTTTTTT. The chain combines TRBV27 with TRBJ2-2; no reliable D call. This CDR3 has 14 amino acids. Trimming shortened V by 0 bases and J by 5 bases, and 7 bases separated the two germline ends. Germline loops: CDR1 MNHEY, CDR2 SMNVEV (reference sequence).